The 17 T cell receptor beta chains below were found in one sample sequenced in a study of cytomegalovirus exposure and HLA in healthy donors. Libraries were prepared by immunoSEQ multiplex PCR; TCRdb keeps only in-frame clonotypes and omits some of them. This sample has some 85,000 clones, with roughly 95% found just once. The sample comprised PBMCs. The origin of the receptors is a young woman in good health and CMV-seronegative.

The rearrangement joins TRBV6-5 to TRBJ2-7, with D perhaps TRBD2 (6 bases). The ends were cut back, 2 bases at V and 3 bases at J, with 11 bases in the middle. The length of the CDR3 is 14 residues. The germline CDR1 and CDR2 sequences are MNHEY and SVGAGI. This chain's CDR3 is CASSYAGPYYEQYF. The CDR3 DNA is TGTGCCAGCAGTTACGCGGGACCATACTACGAGCAGTACTTC.

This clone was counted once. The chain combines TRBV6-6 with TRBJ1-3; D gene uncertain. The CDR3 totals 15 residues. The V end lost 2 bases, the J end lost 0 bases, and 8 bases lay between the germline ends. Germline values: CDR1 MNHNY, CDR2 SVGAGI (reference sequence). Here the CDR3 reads CASSYQETSGNTIYF. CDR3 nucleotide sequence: TGTGCCAGCAGTTACCAGGAAACCTCTGGAAACACCATATATTTT.

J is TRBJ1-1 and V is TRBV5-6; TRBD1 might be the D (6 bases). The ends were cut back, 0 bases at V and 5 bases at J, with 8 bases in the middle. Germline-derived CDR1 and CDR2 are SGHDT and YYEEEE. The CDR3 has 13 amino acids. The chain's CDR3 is CASSLGGGTEAFF. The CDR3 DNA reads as TGTGCCAGCAGCTTGGGAGGGGGTACTGAAGCTTTCTTT. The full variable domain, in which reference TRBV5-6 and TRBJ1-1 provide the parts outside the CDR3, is DAGVTQSPTHLIKTRGQQVTLRCSPKSGHDTVSWYQQALGQGPQFIFQYYEEEERQRGNFPDRFSGHQFPNYSSELNVNALLLGDSALYLCASSLGGGTEAFFGQGTRLTVV.

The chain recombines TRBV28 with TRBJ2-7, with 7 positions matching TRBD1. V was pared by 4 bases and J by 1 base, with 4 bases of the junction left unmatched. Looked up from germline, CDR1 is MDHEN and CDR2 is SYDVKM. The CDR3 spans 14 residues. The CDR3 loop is CASSYGTASYEQYF. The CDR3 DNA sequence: TGTGCCAGCAGTTATGGGACAGCGTCCTACGAGCAGTACTTC.

The CDR3 loop is CASSLGTGTTTGYTF. CDR3 bases: TGTGCCAGCAGCTTAGGGACAGGGACAACTACCGGCTACACCTTC. This chain links TRBV7-9 with TRBJ1-2, with TRBD1 matching over 8 bases. CDR3 length equals 15 residues. V lost 1 base, J lost 8 bases, and 9 bases stayed unmatched. In germline, CDR1 is SEHNR, CDR2 FQNEAQ (reference sequence).

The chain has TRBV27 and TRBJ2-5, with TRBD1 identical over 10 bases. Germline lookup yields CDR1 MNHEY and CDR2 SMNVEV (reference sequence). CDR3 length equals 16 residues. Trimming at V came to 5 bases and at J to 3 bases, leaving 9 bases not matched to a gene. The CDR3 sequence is CASSPFLGQGKETQYF. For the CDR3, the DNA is TGTGCCAGCAGTCCCTTCCTGGGACAGGGGAAAGAGACCCAGTACTTC.

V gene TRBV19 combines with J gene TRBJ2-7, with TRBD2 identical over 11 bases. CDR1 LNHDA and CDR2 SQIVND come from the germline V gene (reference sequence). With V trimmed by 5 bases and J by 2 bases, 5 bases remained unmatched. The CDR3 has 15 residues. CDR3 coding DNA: TGTGCCAGTAGTCGTACTAGCGGGAGAACCTACGAGCAGTACTTC. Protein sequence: CASSRTSGRTYEQYF.

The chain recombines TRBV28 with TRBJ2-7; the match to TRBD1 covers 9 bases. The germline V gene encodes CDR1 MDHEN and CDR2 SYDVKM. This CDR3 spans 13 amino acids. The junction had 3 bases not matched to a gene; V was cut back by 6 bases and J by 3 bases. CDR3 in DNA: TGTGCCAGCAGAACAGGGGGCCTCTACGAGCAGTACTTC. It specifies CASRTGGLYEQYF.

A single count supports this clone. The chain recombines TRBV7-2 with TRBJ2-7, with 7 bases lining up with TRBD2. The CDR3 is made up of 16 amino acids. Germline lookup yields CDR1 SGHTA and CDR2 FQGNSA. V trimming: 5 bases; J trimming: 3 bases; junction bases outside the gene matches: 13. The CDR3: CASSPSWAGVGYEQYF. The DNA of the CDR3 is TGTGCCAGCAGCCCCTCCTGGGCGGGAGTCGGCTACGAGCAGTACTTC.

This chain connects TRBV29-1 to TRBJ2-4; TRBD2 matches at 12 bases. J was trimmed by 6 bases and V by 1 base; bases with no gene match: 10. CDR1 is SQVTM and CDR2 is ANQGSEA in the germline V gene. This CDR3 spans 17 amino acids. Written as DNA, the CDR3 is TGCAGCGTTGAAGTGACTAGCGGGAGCGATTCCATAAACATTCAGTACTTC. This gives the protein CSVEVTSGSDSINIQYF.

This CDR3 reads CASSMGQVTGELFF. For the CDR3, the DNA is TGTGCCAGCAGCATGGGACAGGTCACCGGGGAGCTGTTTTTT. The chain is built from TRBV9 and TRBJ2-2; 8 positions match TRBD1. The germline CDR1 and CDR2 sequences are SGDLS and YYNGEE. The CDR3 totals 14 residues. The V and J ends lost 4 bases and 4 bases, in that order; junction bases with no gene match: 3.

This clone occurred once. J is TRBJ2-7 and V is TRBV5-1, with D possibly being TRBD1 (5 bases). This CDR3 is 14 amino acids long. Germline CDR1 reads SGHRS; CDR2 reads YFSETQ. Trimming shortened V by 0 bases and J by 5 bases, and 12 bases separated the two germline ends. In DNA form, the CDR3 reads TGCGCCAGCAGCTTGGCAGGGTCCACCCACGAGCAGTACTTC. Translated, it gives CASSLAGSTHEQYF.

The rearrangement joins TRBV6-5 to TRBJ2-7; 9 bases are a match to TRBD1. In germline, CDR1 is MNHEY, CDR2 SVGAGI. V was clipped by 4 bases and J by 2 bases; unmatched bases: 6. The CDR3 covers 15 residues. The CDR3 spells CASSFDRGKAYEQYF. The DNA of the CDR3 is TGTGCCAGCAGTTTCGACAGGGGGAAAGCCTACGAGCAGTACTTC.

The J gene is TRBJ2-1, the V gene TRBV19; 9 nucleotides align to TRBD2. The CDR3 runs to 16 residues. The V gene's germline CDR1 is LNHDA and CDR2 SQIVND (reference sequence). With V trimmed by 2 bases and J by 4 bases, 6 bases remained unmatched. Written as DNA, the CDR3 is TGTGCCAGTAGTATATGGGCGGGAGGGAGTTACAATGAGCAGTTCTTC. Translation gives CASSIWAGGSYNEQFF.

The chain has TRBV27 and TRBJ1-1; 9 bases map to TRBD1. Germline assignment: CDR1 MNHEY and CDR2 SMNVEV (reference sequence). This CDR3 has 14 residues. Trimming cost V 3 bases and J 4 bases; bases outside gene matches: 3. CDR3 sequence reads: CASSFRQGGTEAFF. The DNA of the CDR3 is TGTGCCAGCAGTTTCAGACAGGGGGGCACTGAAGCTTTCTTT.

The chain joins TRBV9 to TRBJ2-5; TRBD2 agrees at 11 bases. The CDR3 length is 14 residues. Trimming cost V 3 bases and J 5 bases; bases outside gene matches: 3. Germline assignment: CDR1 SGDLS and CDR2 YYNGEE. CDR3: CASSATSGSETQYF. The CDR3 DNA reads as TGTGCCAGCAGCGCCACTAGCGGGAGCGAGACCCAGTACTTC.

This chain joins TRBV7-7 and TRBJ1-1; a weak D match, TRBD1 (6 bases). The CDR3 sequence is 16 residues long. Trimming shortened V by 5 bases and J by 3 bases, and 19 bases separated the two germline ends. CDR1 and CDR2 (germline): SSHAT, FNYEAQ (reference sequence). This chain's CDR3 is CASSPGPGAGDTEAFF. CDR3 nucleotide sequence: TGTGCCAGCAGCCCCGGACCGGGGGCGGGGGACACTGAAGCTTTCTTT. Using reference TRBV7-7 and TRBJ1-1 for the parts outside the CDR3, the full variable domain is GAGVSQSPRYKVTKRGQDVTLRCDPISSHATLYWYQQALGQGPEFLTYFNYEAQPDKSGLPSDRFSAERPEGSISTLTIQRTEQRDSAMYRCASSPGPGAGDTEAFFGQGTRLTVV.